Sequencing of this T cell receptor beta chain was carried out in a study of technical replicates of blood from several donors. The repertoire was sequenced with immunoSEQ multiplex PCR; TCRdb's copy has only in-frame clones and lacks some. Of approximately 92,000 clones in the sample, nearly 97% are singletons; the top ten hold 0.2% to 0.25%. V lost 5 bases and J lost 5; bases outside the gene matches: 6. This CDR3 comprises 14 residues. In germline, CDR1 is SGHTA, CDR2 FQGNSA. The chain links TRBV7-2 to TRBJ2-5; 9 nucleotides line up with TRBD1. Specimen: T cells isolated from PBMCs. This receptor was taken from a human donor in good health. The CDR3 region is CASSRTGGWETQYF. The CDR3 nucleotides are TGTGCCAGCAGCCGAACAGGGGGCTGGGAGACCCAGTACTTC.